These 18 T cell receptor beta chains originate from one sample sequenced in a study of blood T cells in healthy people across ages. Primers used in a second PCR of about 7 to 12 cycles were a sample-barcoded 5' primer and a J-beta primer mix. TCRdb re-called the 5' RACE reads with MiXCR, one entry per CDR3 protein. This sample yields roughly 1,700,000 distinct CDR3 sequences, of which about 28% are seen a single time; 7.7% belongs to the top ten. Input material: blood. All receptors come from a woman aged 25 to 39 in good health.

Remarks on this clonotype: It may be a read error: a sequence one base away is much more abundant. The chain carries TRBV20-1 and TRBJ2-1, with D possibly matching TRBD2 (6 bases). CDR3 length: 14 amino acids. Germline V gene data show CDR1 as DFQATT and CDR2 as SNEGSKA (reference sequence). The CDR3 coding sequence is TGCAGTGCTAGTCGGACTACCTCCTACAATGCGCAGTTCTTC. It is translated as CSASRTTSYNAQFF.

This clonotype was observed at least ten times. J is TRBJ1-6 and V is TRBV12-3 or TRBV12-4; D gene uncertain. The V gene lost 3 bases and the J gene lost 7 bases, with 4 bases spanning the gap. The CDR3 extends over 12 amino acids. CDR3 in DNA: TGTGCCAGCAGTTTTGGAAATTCACCCCTCCACTTT. It translates to CASSFGNSPLHF.

This clonotype was detected ten times or more. The CDR3 DNA reads as TGTGCCAGCAGCTTCGGACTAGCGACCTACGAGCAGTACTTC. It is translated as CASSFGLATYEQYF. V and J are TRBV7-2 and TRBJ2-7; 9 bases fit TRBD2. CDR3 length: 14 amino acids. Germline V gene data show CDR1 as SGHTA and CDR2 as FQGNSA. Trimming took 3 bases from V and 2 from J; bases not matched to a gene: 2. Full variable domain (outside the CDR3, taken from reference TRBV7-2 and TRBJ2-7): GAGVSQSPSNKVTEKGKDVELRCDPISGHTALYWYRQSLGQGLEFLIYFQGNSAPDKSGLPSDRFSAERTGGSVSTLTIQRTQQEDSAVYLCASSFGLATYEQYFGPGTRLTVT.

This clonotype has ten or more counts. The chain recombines TRBV7-2 with TRBJ1-6; 8 nucleotides match TRBD1. Germline V CDR1 and CDR2: SGHTA, FQGNSA. CDR3 length equals 15 residues. Trimming removed 4 bases from V and 5 bases from J; junction bases left unmatched: 4. In DNA, the CDR3 is TGTGCCAGCAGCTCCCCGACAGGGGATAATTCACCCCTCCACTTT. Protein sequence: CASSSPTGDNSPLHF.

V and J are TRBV24-1 and TRBJ2-1, with D tentatively TRBD2 (5 bases). Germline-derived CDR1 and CDR2 are KGHDR and SFDVKD. The germline V and J ends were trimmed by 9 bases and 4 bases, with 15 bases remaining between them. This CDR3 contains 14 residues. DNA for the CDR3: TGTGCCACCTCGGAAAGGGAGAGGTACAATGAGCAGTTCTTC. Its protein is CATSERERYNEQFF.

This clonotype was counted only a few times. The chain uses TRBV5-1 and TRBJ2-3; maybe TRBD2 (5 bases). V was trimmed by 0 bases and J by 2 bases, leaving 13 bases between them. Per the germline V gene, CDR1 is SGHRS and CDR2 is YFSETQ. The length of the CDR3 is 16 residues. DNA of the CDR3: TGCGCCAGCAGCTTGGTCGTGGACTTTGACACAGATACGCAGTATTTT. It specifies CASSLVVDFDTDTQYF.

The genes are TRBV30 and TRBJ1-5; no definite D call. The CDR3 spans 13 residues. With 1 base removed from V and 3 bases from J, the gap between germline ends came to 7 bases. Germline V gene sequence: CDR1 GTSNPN, CDR2 SVGIG (reference sequence). The CDR3 is CAWSGDYNQPQHF. The CDR3 DNA reads as TGTGCCTGGAGTGGGGATTACAATCAGCCCCAGCATTTT.

Notes on this clonotype: Being one base from a much bigger clone, this may be a read error. This chain links TRBV20-1 with TRBJ2-7; either TRBD1 or TRBD2 may supply D (5 bases each). This CDR3 is 14 amino acids long. Germline V gene lookup returns CDR1 DFQATT and CDR2 SNEGSKA (reference sequence). The CDR3 is CGASSGTYGREQYF. The CDR3 DNA follows: TGCGGTGCTTCTTCCGGGACCTACGGCAGGGAGCAGTACTTC.

Regarding this clonotype: One junction end disagrees with the germline gene, perhaps due to a read error. CDR3 nucleotide sequence: TGCGCCAGCAGTCCAAACAGGTTACCAAATGAAAAACTGTTTTTT. It specifies CASSPNRLPNEKLFF. The chain is built from TRBV2 and TRBJ1-4, with TRBD1 as a possible D gene (5 bases). The germline V gene encodes CDR1 SNHLY and CDR2 FYNNEI. CDR3 size: 15 residues.

This clonotype was detected a few times. This chain links TRBV18 with TRBJ2-7; 10 bases are shared with TRBD1. V lost 6 bases and J lost 5; bases outside the gene matches: 4. From germline, CDR1 is KGHSH and CDR2 LQKENI. The CDR3 contains 13 residues. The CDR3 DNA reads as TGTGCCAGCTCCGGGACAGGGGAGGACGAGCAGTACTTC. It is translated as CASSGTGEDEQYF.

This clonotype was observed a few times. The chain employs TRBV7-2 and TRBJ2-3, with TRBD2 as a possible D gene (5 bases). Trimming stripped 2 bases from V and 0 bases from J, with 9 bases between. Germline V CDR1 and CDR2: SGHTA, FQGNSA. The CDR3 extends over 15 amino acids. For the CDR3, the DNA is TGTGCCAGCAGCTTAAAGAGCGGAAGCACAGATACGCAGTATTTT. Encoded protein: CASSLKSGSTDTQYF. The full variable domain, rest sourced from reference TRBV7-2 and TRBJ2-3, is GAGVSQSPSNKVTEKGKDVELRCDPISGHTALYWYRQSLGQGLEFLIYFQGNSAPDKSGLPSDRFSAERTGGSVSTLTIQRTQQEDSAVYLCASSLKSGSTDTQYFGPGTRLTVL.

This clonotype was recorded many times. The V gene is TRBV4-1, the J gene TRBJ2-5; D ambiguous. The CDR3 consists of 14 residues. With 2 bases removed from V and 4 bases from J, the gap between germline ends came to 11 bases. Per the germline V gene, CDR1 is MGHRA and CDR2 is YSYEKL. The CDR3 here is CASSQQEMGETQYF. The CDR3 region has the DNA TGCGCCAGCAGCCAACAAGAGATGGGAGAGACCCAGTACTTC.

The chain joins TRBV2 to TRBJ2-3; perhaps TRBD2 as D (6 bases). The V end was cut by 0 bases, the J end by 3 bases, with 10 bases between. The germline gives CDR1 SNHLY, CDR2 FYNNEI. This CDR3 has 15 amino acids. CDR3 protein: CASSEALGGTDTQYF. The CDR3 DNA reads TGTGCCAGCAGTGAAGCGCTTGGGGGGACAGATACGCAGTATTTT.

This chain uses TRBV12-3 or TRBV12-4 with TRBJ1-1; the D gene is possibly TRBD1 (5 bases). V was cut by 2 bases and J by 1 base, with 8 bases left in between. CDR3 length: 14 amino acids. The CDR3 loop reads CASSLKGWNTEAFF. As DNA, the CDR3 is TGTGCCAGCAGTTTAAAGGGGTGGAACACTGAAGCTTTCTTT.

This clonotype turned up a few times. This chain uses TRBV6-6 with TRBJ1-5; 12 bases map to TRBD1. Trimming took 7 bases from V and 1 from J; bases not matched to a gene: 8. The CDR3 totals 17 residues. In germline, CDR1 is MNHNY, CDR2 SVGAGI (reference sequence). The CDR3 sequence: CASNPGQGAPSNQPQHF. The CDR3 DNA reads as TGTGCCAGCAACCCGGGACAGGGGGCACCAAGCAATCAGCCCCAGCATTTT.

The CDR3 nucleotides are TGCAGTGCTAGAGATGAGGCTTTTAACAGGGGAGAGACCCAGTACTTC. This sequence encodes CSARDEAFNRGETQYF. V and J are TRBV20-1 and TRBJ2-5; 7 positions match TRBD1. The CDR3 is 16 amino acids. Germline V gene data show CDR1 as DFQATT and CDR2 as SNEGSKA (reference sequence). V gave up 0 bases and J gave up 4 bases; unmatched junction bases: 11.

About this clonotype itself: With a much larger clone just one base away, this may be a read error. The CDR3 does not end in the conserved phenylalanine or tryptophan, so this is likely a read error. The chain joins TRBV15 to TRBJ1-2; D ambiguous. V was clipped by 0 bases and J by 9 bases, with 5 bases between them. Germline V lookup: CDR1 LNHNV, CDR2 YYDKDF (reference sequence). The CDR3 is made up of 11 amino acids. The CDR3, as DNA: TGTGCCACCAGCAGAGATGACCGCTACACCATC. Encoded protein: CATSRDDRYTI.

This sequence joins TRBV12-5 and TRBJ2-3, with D tentatively TRBD2 (5 bases). CDR1 is LGHNT and CDR2 is FRNRAP in the germline V gene. V lost 2 bases and J 4 bases, leaving 10 bases between the germline ends. The CDR3 runs 14 residues. The DNA of the CDR3 is TGTGCTAGTGGTTTGCCTCCGGAGGCAGATACGCAGTATTTT. It encodes CASGLPPEADTQYF.